Listed here are 10 T cell receptor beta chains from one sample, sequenced in a study of T cells after yellow fever vaccination. TCRdb re-called the 5' RACE reads with MiXCR, one entry per CDR3 protein. The sample carries fewer than 90,000 distinct CDR3 sequences, around 6.5% recorded once. This specimen was CD8+ T cells sorted from PBMCs, taken 5 days after the first yellow fever vaccination. These receptors all come from a man in his late teens or twenties who received the YFV17D yellow fever vaccine.

This clonotype was seen at least ten times. V and J are TRBV7-9 and TRBJ2-1; TRBD2 matches at 7 bases. In germline, CDR1 is SEHNR, CDR2 FQNEAQ (reference sequence). The ends lost 8 bases at V and 2 bases at J; junction bases unmatched: 6. The CDR3 is 14 residues long. The CDR3 nucleotides read TGTGCCAGCTCGGGGGGAGGGACCTACAATGAGCAGTTCTTC. The encoded protein is CASSGGGTYNEQFF.

This clonotype has at least ten counts. The rearrangement joins TRBV5-5 to TRBJ2-3; D remains unclear. From germline, CDR1 is SGHKS and CDR2 YYEKEE (reference sequence). The germline V and J ends were trimmed by 2 bases and 0 bases, with 4 bases remaining between them. The CDR3 covers 13 residues. As DNA, the CDR3 is TGTGCCAGCAGCTTTTTGAGCACAGATACGCAGTATTTT. Protein: CASSFLSTDTQYF.

The gene calls are TRBV5-5 and TRBJ2-5; the D gene is possibly TRBD2 (6 bases). V gave up 6 bases and J gave up 0 bases, with 12 bases separating them. This CDR3 is built from 14 residues. CDR1 is SGHKS, CDR2 YYEKEE, per germline (reference sequence). The CDR3 sequence: CASISSADQETQYF. Written as DNA, the CDR3 is TGTGCCAGCATCTCTAGCGCCGACCAAGAGACCCAGTACTTC.

This clonotype was seen many times. V is TRBV28 and J is TRBJ2-5, with 7 bases aligning to TRBD2. The V segment lost 3 bases and the J segment 5 bases; nucleotides outside the gene matches: 6. In germline, CDR1 is MDHEN, CDR2 SYDVKM. This CDR3 has 14 amino acids. The CDR3 DNA is TGTGCCAGCAGTTTTGCGGGGGTGGGCGAGACCCAGTACTTC. Translation: CASSFAGVGETQYF.

V and J are TRBV6-5 and TRBJ2-6; a weak D match, TRBD1 (6 bases). Germline lookup yields CDR1 MNHEY and CDR2 SVGAGI. The V end was cut by 0 bases, the J end by 0 bases, with 15 bases between. The CDR3 extends over 19 amino acids. The chain's CDR3 is CASSYSTPSGVSGANVLTF. CDR3 coding DNA: TGTGCCAGCAGTTACTCGACGCCCTCAGGGGTCTCTGGGGCCAACGTCCTGACTTTC.

This clonotype was seen more than once but under ten times. This chain connects TRBV11-2 to TRBJ2-3, with D tentatively TRBD1 (6 bases). This CDR3 is 17 amino acids long. The V end was cut by 3 bases, the J end by 2 bases, with 18 bases between. Germline CDR1 SGHAT, CDR2 FQNNGV. CDR3 coding DNA: TGTGCCAGCAGCTTGGCCCCGGGACAAGTTTACACAGATACGCAGTATTTT. Amino acid sequence: CASSLAPGQVYTDTQYF.

The chain uses TRBV5-4 and TRBJ2-1; D possibly corresponds to TRBD2 (5 bases). Germline CDR1 is SGHNT and CDR2 is YYREEE (reference sequence). This CDR3 has 13 amino acids. V was pared by 6 bases and J by 8 bases, with 15 bases between. The CDR3 DNA is TGTGCCAGCACTGTCGGCGCCGGGGATGAGCAGTTCTTC. This gives the protein CASTVGAGDEQFF.

In this sample, this clonotype turned up many times. The V gene is TRBV7-9, the J gene TRBJ2-5, with D perhaps TRBD2 (5 bases). Germline V gives CDR1 SEHNR, CDR2 FQNEAQ (reference sequence). Trimming pared 3 bases from V and 5 bases from J, leaving 10 bases between. The CDR3 loop spans 13 amino acids. DNA for the CDR3: TGTGCCAGCAGCTTCCCGGGGTACGAGACCCAGTACTTC. This translates into CASSFPGYETQYF.

This clonotype was observed a few times. The V call is TRBV5-1, the J call TRBJ2-5; 12 bases are shared with TRBD2. CDR1 SGHRS and CDR2 YFSETQ come from the germline V gene. The CDR3 is made up of 16 amino acids. The ends lost 0 bases at V and 2 bases at J; junction bases unmatched: 2. Written as DNA, the CDR3 is TGCGCCAGCAGCTTGGGGACTAGCGGGGAACAAGAGACCCAGTACTTC. This translates into CASSLGTSGEQETQYF.

This clonotype came up a few times. CDR3 protein: CASSEGSSGGVLGDEQFF. CDR3 sequence (DNA): TGTGCCAGCAGTGAAGGGAGCAGTGGGGGGGTACTTGGCGATGAGCAGTTCTTC. V gene TRBV6-1 combines with J gene TRBJ2-1, with 7 bases fitting TRBD2. The CDR3 runs 18 residues. Trimming at V came to 1 base and at J to 8 bases, leaving 17 bases not matched to a gene. Germline lookup yields CDR1 MNHNS and CDR2 SASEGT.